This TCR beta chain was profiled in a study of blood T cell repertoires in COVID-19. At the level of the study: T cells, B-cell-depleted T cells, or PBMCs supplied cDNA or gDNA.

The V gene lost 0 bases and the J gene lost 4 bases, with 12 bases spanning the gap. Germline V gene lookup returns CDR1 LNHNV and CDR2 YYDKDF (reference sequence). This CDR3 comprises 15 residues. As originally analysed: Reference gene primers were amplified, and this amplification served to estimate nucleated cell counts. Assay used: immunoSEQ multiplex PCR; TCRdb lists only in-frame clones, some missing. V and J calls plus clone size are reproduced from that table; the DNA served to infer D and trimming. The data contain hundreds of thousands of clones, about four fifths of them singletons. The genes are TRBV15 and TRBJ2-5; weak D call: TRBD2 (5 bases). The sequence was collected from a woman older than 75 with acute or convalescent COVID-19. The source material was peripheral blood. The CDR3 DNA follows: TGTGCCACCAGCAGAGAGACGGGGATGGGAGAGACCCAGTACTTC. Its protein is CATSRETGMGETQYF. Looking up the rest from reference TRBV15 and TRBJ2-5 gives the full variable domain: DAMVIQNPRYQVTQFGKPVTLSCSQTLNHNVMYWYQQKSSQAPKLLFHYYDKDFNNEADTPDNFQSRRPNTSFCFLDIRSPGLGDTAMYLCATSRETGMGETQYFGPGTRLLVL.